This T cell receptor (beta chain) was retrieved from a study of glioma-infiltrating T cells after dendritic cell vaccination (dated by TCRdb to the mid-2010s). For the wider study: A cohort of approximately 15 glioblastoma patients from Phase I and II dendritic cell vaccination trials was included, of whom 9 were newly diagnosed and 6 had recurrent disease. Between the early 2000s and the early 2010s, the patients were given dendritic cell vaccination pulsed with autologous tumor lysate. The vaccine consisted of monocyte-derived dendritic cells cultured seven to eight days with IL-4 and GM-CSF, then pulsed overnight with autologous tumor lysate. Three intradermal dendritic cell vaccine injections were administered to patients at biweekly intervals in the arm below the axilla. Deep sequencing of TCR beta CDR3 regions was used to quantify tumor-infiltrating lymphocyte content and compare tumor and blood repertoires in dendritic cell-vaccinated glioblastoma patients. Survival after dendritic cell vaccination was correlated with TCR sequencing metrics such as TIL content and the overlap between tumor and blood repertoires.

Note on this clone: The target of this receptor is not known. It has no much larger one-base neighbor in the sample; base qualities were not kept.

This sample's time point label indicates: after dendritic cell vaccination, including at tumor progression/relapse. To be selected, patients needed enough residual fresh-frozen tumor tissue and more than two years of available survival data. Although molecular status otherwise differed among the glioblastoma patients, no patient had an isocitrate dehydrogenase mutation. PBMC were collected before vaccination, two weeks after the third vaccination, and at tumor progression if tumor progression occurred. The Qiagen DNeasy Blood extraction Kit was used for extraction of genomic DNA. Using the immunoSEQ assay, TCRB CDR3 regions were amplified from 1.5 to 2 micrograms of genomic DNA, or from all available DNA when less than that was on hand. Multiplex PCR used 60 forward primers for TCR V beta segments and 13 reverse primers for J beta segments. To estimate reads per starting template, synthetic control templates were spiked into each sample at limiting dilution. Reads of 87 bp were generated by sequencing on the Illumina HiSeq System. Per the source publication's procedure: PCR and sequencing errors were removed by a nearest neighbor algorithm that merged closely related sequences. TCR overlap was defined as the percentage of unique tumor TCR beta sequences that were also present in the same patient's peripheral blood. TCRdb obtained this table from immuneACCESS and retained in-frame rearrangements with V and J assigned. These tables miss some clones; where compared with another copy, unresolved V genes account for less than half of the shortfall, and the remainder is unexplained. V, J and clone size were drawn from that table, and D and trimming were deduced from the DNA. Recorded for this sample are approximately 50,000 clones; roughly 84% of them occurred a single time. The ten top clones hold just under 9% of the sample.

Study-level results and caveats: The TCR overlap response model with three groups was called speculative and said to need prospective validation. TCR clonality showed no direct relationship with survival, which suggests that a diverse polyclonal response may matter. After dendritic cell vaccination, a higher estimated pretreatment TIL content predicted longer time to progression and longer overall survival. The cohort was small and heterogeneous, few patients had complete blood and tumor sets, and even fewer had initial-recurrent tumor pairs.

V and J are truncated by 3 bases and 5 bases respectively, leaving an intervening sequence of 10 bases. CDR3 length: 13 amino acids, cysteine to phenylalanine. The CDR3 DNA has 39 bases and is translated from base 1. CDR1 and CDR2, per the germline V gene (reference sequence), are LNHDA and SQIVND. The chain was built from TRBV19 and TRBJ2-5; no confident D gene assignment can be made. The sample in question was blood, obtained after dendritic cell vaccination. This sequence was found in a human donor with glioblastoma. The CDR3 here reads CASSMVTTETQYF. The DNA sequence is as follows: TGTGCCAGTAGTATGGTCACTACGGAGACCCAGTACTTC.